This paragraph covers one TCR beta chain sequence. The antigen is not known. The data stem from a study of CD8 T cells in Susac syndrome. V lost 5 bases to trimming and J lost 10 bases, with 17 bases between them. The germline V gene has CDR1 MNHEY and CDR2 SVGEGT. The CDR3 loop spans 13 amino acids. Findings and limits, study-wide: The study admitted that it had a relatively small number of individuals in its TCR sequencing and HLA analysis.

An amount of RNA that ranged from roughly 0.5 to 1 ug was reverse transcribed with random hexamers. With immunoSEQ multiplex PCR, TCR beta CDR3 was amplified across 54 Vbeta and 13 Jbeta. TCRdb reanalysed the immunoSEQ multiplex PCR reads using MiXCR and keeps one entry per CDR3 protein. In the table there are about 300,000 distinct CDR3 sequences, approximately 84% of which are singletons. TCR beta sequences were obtained from blood CD8+ and CD4+ T cells. This TCR was recovered from a human donor with multiple sclerosis. Sequencing was performed on CD8+ T cells from PBMCs. This chain links TRBV6-2 or TRBV6-3 with TRBJ1-1; D is unresolved. CDR3 in DNA: TGTGCCAGCAGTAACACTCTTCTAAGTGGAGCTTTCTTT. The encoded protein is CASSNTLLSGAFF.